This is a list of T cell receptor beta chains from one sample in a study of cytomegalovirus exposure and HLA in healthy donors. The assay was immunoSEQ multiplex PCR, and TCRdb's table has in-frame clones only and misses some. In the table there are approximately 70,000 clones, around two thirds of which are singletons. The sample taken for sequencing was PBMCs. Receptors originate from a human donor in good health. Both conserved end residues are part of each CDR3. A D gene is named only where the DNA matches it firmly. Clone size is not always given. Where it is, it says once, few, many or a class for expanded clones.

NA,TRBV5-1,TRBD1,CASSPTSTGNYEQYF
NA,TRBV7-9,TRBD2,CASSFTKTSGSSSTDTQYF
few,TRBV30,NA,CAWTGDRNQPQHF
NA,TRBV6-5,NA,CASTRGGGNYGYTF
few,TRBV5-6,NA,CASSPGSTDTQYF
once,TRBV11-2,NA,CASSPLYEQFF
NA,TRBV19,TRBD1,CASSRGQRTDTQYF
NA,TRBV5-1,NA,CASSLVALTDTQYF
NA,TRBV28,TRBD2,CASSGRLGLAGGLQQFF
NA,TRBV27,NA,CASTNRGTQYF
few,TRBV25-1,TRBD2,CASTKWGGTGELFF
NA,TRBV28,TRBD1,CASRDRNQPQHF
NA,TRBV19,TRBD2,CASSSSGRAEQYF
NA,TRBV7-3,NA,CASSLPREGGMNTEAFF
NA,TRBV9,TRBD1,CASSAQGARTEAFF
NA,TRBV6-5,TRBD2,CASSLGGTYEQYF
NA,TRBV4-1,NA,CASSFRDSGDEQFF
NA,TRBV2,TRBD1,CASGPGGRSNQPQHF
NA,TRBV30,TRBD2,CASLKPGLGITPPQETQYF
NA,TRBV30,TRBD1,CAWSPPGQGYTEAFF
NA,TRBV7-8,TRBD2,CASSFFQRGAQYF
few,TRBV7-9,TRBD1,CASSPRDRATDTQYF
NA,TRBV5-1,NA,CASSLWTDNTEAFF
NA,TRBV9,TRBD2,CASSVGASGETQYF